The 31 T cell receptor beta chains below were found in one sample sequenced in a study of CD8 T cells in ankylosing spondylitis (dated by TCRdb to the late 2010s). The library was produced with 5' RACE. The sample was run on an Illumina HiSeq 2500. TCRdb handled the public reads itself, with Q25 trimming in fastp and clone calling in MiXCR, and kept productive beta chains. Rows with a matching CDR3 protein are joined into one entry that keeps the most common DNA and genes. The sample table records about 140,000 distinct CDR3 sequences; more than 7% of these occur just once. The ten most abundant clones make up 7.3% of the sample. Sample: synovial fluid, either unsorted or a sorted T cell fraction (not recorded which). Source of these receptors: a male donor with ankylosing spondylitis.

This rearrangement joins TRBV6-2 or TRBV6-3 to TRBJ1-2; D unresolved. The CDR3 is made up of 13 amino acids. V lost 3 bases to trimming and J lost 8 bases, with 13 bases between them. The germline V gene encodes CDR1 MNHEY and CDR2 SVGEGT. The CDR3 loop is CASSYSGLRGYTF. In nucleotides, the CDR3 is TGTGCCAGCAGTTATTCCGGCTTGAGGGGCTACACCTTC.

The rearrangement links TRBV3-1 to TRBJ2-1; 11 nucleotides align to TRBD2. This CDR3 region has 17 residues. Germline assignment: CDR1 LGHDT and CDR2 YNNKEL (reference sequence). The CDR3 loop reads CTCSSGLADSSYNEQFF. The DNA of the CDR3 is TGTACCTGCAGTTCGGGACTAGCGGATAGCTCCTACAATGAGCAGTTCTTC.

The chain has TRBV7-2 and TRBJ2-7, with 8 bases that match TRBD2. The CDR3 has 13 amino acids. Germline V gene data show CDR1 as SGHTA and CDR2 as FQGNSA. J was trimmed by 6 bases and V by 5 bases; bases with no gene match: 6. CDR3: CASSEGLVSEQYF. DNA of the CDR3: TGTGCCAGCAGCGAGGGACTAGTTTCCGAGCAGTACTTC. Using reference TRBV7-2 and TRBJ2-7 for the parts outside the CDR3, the full variable domain is GAGVSQSPSNKVTEKGKDVELRCDPISGHTALYWYRQSLGQGLEFLIYFQGNSAPDKSGLPSDRFSAERTGGSVSTLTIQRTQQEDSAVYLCASSEGLVSEQYFGPGTRLTVT.

This chain joins TRBV28 and TRBJ2-7; D gene unclear. The length of the CDR3 is 11 residues. Trimming left V 4 bases short and J 7 bases short, with 8 bases between. Germline V gives CDR1 MDHEN, CDR2 SYDVKM. The chain's CDR3 is CASSSVREQYF. In nucleotides, the CDR3 is TGTGCCAGCAGTTCGGTACGGGAGCAGTACTTC.

In this sample, this clonotype turned up many times. The chain uses TRBV20-1 and TRBJ1-6; no reliable D call. CDR1 is DFQATT, CDR2 SNEGSKA, per germline (reference sequence). This CDR3 is built from 14 residues. This chain's CDR3 is CSAIKGFRDSPLHF. In nucleotides, the CDR3 is TGCAGCGCAATAAAAGGGTTTAGGGATTCACCCCTCCACTTT.

This clonotype occurred a few times. This rearrangement joins TRBV15 to TRBJ2-7, with D possibly matching TRBD2 (6 bases). V dropped 1 base and J dropped 7 bases, with 11 bases sitting between them. Germline CDR1 LNHNV, CDR2 YYDKDF (reference sequence). CDR3 size: 13 residues. CDR3 in DNA: TGTGCCACCAGCAGAGGATGGGGGGAGGAGCAGTACTTC. Its protein is CATSRGWGEEQYF.

This clonotype was found a few times. J is TRBJ1-6 and V is TRBV4-3; 9 nucleotides agree with TRBD1. V was clipped by 4 bases and J by 7 bases; unmatched bases: 14. This CDR3 has 18 residues. Germline CDR1 is LGHNA and CDR2 is YSLEER. The CDR3, as DNA: TGCGCCAGCAGCCCGGAAGTGGGGACAGGGAAGCACAATTCACCCCTCCACTTT. This sequence encodes CASSPEVGTGKHNSPLHF.

This clonotype has ten or more counts. The genes are TRBV20-1 and TRBJ2-7, with no clear D. CDR3 size: 13 residues. Germline V gene sequence: CDR1 DFQATT, CDR2 SNEGSKA (reference sequence). Trimming took 6 bases from V and 3 from J, leaving 15 bases between them. As DNA, the CDR3 is TGCAGTGCCCCCAGGAATTCTGGCTACGAGCAGTACTTC. It translates to CSAPRNSGYEQYF.

This clonotype was seen a handful of times. The V gene is TRBV6-5, the J gene TRBJ2-7, with D possibly being TRBD1 (5 bases). V was shortened by 4 bases and J by 6 bases, with 19 bases between the two germline ends. This CDR3 spans 15 amino acids. Germline CDR1 reads MNHEY; CDR2 reads SVGAGI. CDR3 DNA sequence: TGTGCCAGCAGTTCCCAGATGGGGCTTCTGACCGAGCAGTACTTC. It specifies CASSSQMGLLTEQYF.

CDR3 nucleotides: TGTGCCAGCAGCTTAGGAGTGGCTCCGGGTCAAAATGAGCAGTTCTTC. It yields the protein CASSLGVAPGQNEQFF. The chain has TRBV7-8 and TRBJ2-1; D is uncertain. CDR1 is SGHVS and CDR2 is FQNEAQ in the germline V gene. The CDR3 sequence is 16 residues long. The ends were cut back, 1 base at V and 7 bases at J, with 17 bases in the middle.

This clonotype was seen only a few times. The chain carries TRBV6-1 and TRBJ2-7, with D maybe TRBD1 (5 bases). Deletions cut 7 bases from V and 0 bases from J, with 10 bases between. The CDR3 has 13 residues. Per the germline V gene, CDR1 is MNHNS and CDR2 is SASEGT. In DNA form, the CDR3 reads TGTGCCAGCACAGGGCCGGGCTCCTACGAGCAGTACTTC. Translation gives CASTGPGSYEQYF.

This chain links TRBV6-1 with TRBJ1-4; TRBD1 agrees at 8 bases. V shed 6 bases and J 7 bases; nucleotides not matched to a gene: 10. The germline gives CDR1 MNHNS, CDR2 SASEGT. CDR3 length equals 15 residues. The CDR3 here is CASSSRDRTFEKLFF. The DNA for the CDR3 is TGTGCCAGCAGCTCCCGGGACAGGACCTTTGAAAAACTGTTTTTT.

This clonotype turned up a few times. The chain is built from TRBV20-1 and TRBJ2-7, with TRBD2 identical over 9 bases. This CDR3 has 13 amino acids. V shed 5 bases and J 4 bases; nucleotides not matched to a gene: 6. Looked up from germline, CDR1 is DFQATT and CDR2 is SNEGSKA (reference sequence). CDR3 region: CSASLAGPYEQYF. The CDR3 DNA reads as TGCAGTGCTTCTCTAGCGGGGCCATACGAGCAGTACTTC.

CDR3 amino acids: CSARPSGTGDSPLHF. Written as DNA, the CDR3 is TGCAGTGCTAGACCATCCGGGACAGGGGATTCACCCCTCCACTTT. The chain joins TRBV20-1 to TRBJ1-6, with 10 nucleotides matching TRBD1. V was pared by 2 bases and J by 8 bases, with 6 bases of the junction left unmatched. Germline CDR1 DFQATT, CDR2 SNEGSKA (reference sequence). The CDR3 consists of 15 residues.

In its sample, this clonotype was seen many times. This sequence joins TRBV9 and TRBJ2-7; possible D gene TRBD1, 5 bases. The CDR3 runs 16 residues. The germline V gene encodes CDR1 SGDLS and CDR2 YYNGEE. V gave up 0 bases and J gave up 3 bases, with 16 bases separating them. In DNA, the CDR3 is TGTGCCAGCAGCGTAGGCCCAGGGCTCGACCACTACGAGCAGTACTTC. Translation gives CASSVGPGLDHYEQYF. Using reference TRBV9 and TRBJ2-7 for the parts outside the CDR3, the full variable domain is DSGVTQTPKHLITATGQRVTLRCSPRSGDLSVYWYQQSLDQGLQFLIQYYNGEERAKGNILERFSAQQFPDLHSELNLSSLELGDSALYFCASSVGPGLDHYEQYFGPGTRLTVT.

This clonotype was detected only a few times. The chain couples TRBV20-1 to TRBJ1-5, with 7 bases matching TRBD1. The CDR3 runs to 15 residues. Germline assignment: CDR1 DFQATT and CDR2 SNEGSKA (reference sequence). J lost 0 bases, V lost 3 bases, and 5 bases had no gene match. CDR3 loop: CSASAGQYSNQPQHF. The CDR3 DNA reads as TGCAGTGCTAGCGCGGGACAGTATAGCAATCAGCCCCAGCATTTT.

This clonotype was found once. The chain uses TRBV2 and TRBJ2-2, with D tentatively TRBD1 or TRBD2 (6 bases each). The CDR3 is 14 residues long. Germline values: CDR1 SNHLY, CDR2 FYNNEI. The V end lost 7 bases, the J end lost 3 bases, and 12 bases lay between the germline ends. The CDR3 DNA reads as TGTGCCAGCACTTACAGGGAGGACACCGGGGAGCTGTTTTTT. Protein product: CASTYREDTGELFF.

This clonotype was found many times. The V call is TRBV5-1, the J call TRBJ2-4, with 9 bases identical to TRBD1. Germline V gene lookup returns CDR1 SGHRS and CDR2 YFSETQ. The CDR3 has 16 residues. The ends lost 4 bases at V and 2 bases at J; junction bases unmatched: 7. This CDR3 is CASSPVTGGSKNIQYF. CDR3 DNA sequence: TGCGCCAGCAGCCCCGTGACAGGGGGGTCCAAAAACATTCAGTACTTC.

At least ten counts were recorded for this clonotype. The chain employs TRBV12-3 or TRBV12-4 and TRBJ1-2, with 7 positions matching TRBD1. The CDR3 is 13 amino acids. V lost 6 bases and J lost 8; bases outside the gene matches: 9. CDR3 sequence: CASRSDRASGYTF. The CDR3 region has the DNA TGTGCCAGCAGGTCCGACAGGGCTAGCGGCTACACCTTC.

The chain couples TRBV7-2 to TRBJ2-7, with 8 bases aligning to TRBD2. This CDR3 spans 13 amino acids. V dropped 7 bases and J dropped 2; count of bases not matched to a gene: 4. The germline V gene encodes CDR1 SGHTA and CDR2 FQGNSA. The CDR3 here is CASTRGGAYEQYF. DNA for the CDR3: TGTGCCAGCACCCGGGGGGGAGCCTACGAGCAGTACTTC.

This clonotype was recorded many times. V usage is TRBV14 and J usage is TRBJ2-1; 7 bases line up with TRBD2. This CDR3 comprises 13 residues. Germline CDR1 and CDR2: SGHDN and FVKESK. J lost 7 bases, V lost 4 bases, and 4 bases had no gene match. The CDR3 sequence: CASSRGGPNEQFF. DNA for the CDR3: TGTGCCAGCAGCCGGGGAGGGCCAAATGAGCAGTTCTTC.

Judged by abundance, this clonotype is medium-sized (0.01 to 0.1%). V is TRBV20-1 and J is TRBJ2-7, with D possibly matching TRBD1 (6 bases). CDR3 length equals 13 residues. The V gene's germline CDR1 is DFQATT and CDR2 SNEGSKA (reference sequence). V gave up 1 base and J gave up 6 bases, with 13 bases separating them. The CDR3 here is CSARVPSGVEQYF. The CDR3 DNA reads TGCAGTGCTAGAGTCCCTTCAGGGGTCGAGCAGTACTTC.

A few counts support this clonotype. The chain recombines TRBV28 with TRBJ1-1; D gene uncertain. Germline CDR1 reads MDHEN; CDR2 reads SYDVKM. V was pared by 6 bases and J by 5 bases, with 13 bases between. The CDR3 spans 13 residues. The CDR3 region is CASRGSGETEAFF. CDR3 coding DNA: TGTGCCAGCAGGGGGTCTGGGGAGACTGAAGCTTTCTTT.

This clonotype was detected a few times. The chain uses TRBV5-6 and TRBJ2-3, with 10 bases fitting TRBD1. The J segment lost 8 bases and the V segment lost 1 base, leaving 13 bases of the junction unmatched. Germline assignment: CDR1 SGHDT and CDR2 YYEEEE. The length of the CDR3 is 17 residues. The CDR3 loop is CASSLRGTGAYEATQYF. CDR3 in DNA: TGTGCCAGCAGCTTGAGGGGGACAGGGGCCTACGAGGCTACGCAGTATTTT.

This clonotype appeared many times. The gene calls are TRBV12-3 or TRBV12-4 and TRBJ1-6; possible D gene TRBD1, 5 bases. The V end lost 5 bases, the J end lost 6 bases, and 11 bases lay between the germline ends. The CDR3 is 14 residues long. CDR3 in DNA: TGTGCCAGCAGTACAACAGGAGCTAATTCACCCCTCCACTTT. Translating it yields CASSTTGANSPLHF.

The sample holds many counts of this clonotype. The chain employs TRBV5-1 and TRBJ1-6; D unclear. V was trimmed by 6 bases and J by 0 bases, leaving 4 bases between them. The length of the CDR3 is 13 residues. Germline V CDR1 and CDR2: SGHRS, YFSETQ. The CDR3 spells CASTDSYNSPLHF. The CDR3 DNA reads TGCGCCAGCACTGACTCCTATAATTCACCCCTCCACTTT.

The genes are TRBV28 and TRBJ2-1; tentative D call: TRBD2 (6 bases). V lost 6 bases and J lost 0, with 12 bases in between. This CDR3 is built from 15 residues. Germline values: CDR1 MDHEN, CDR2 SYDVKM. CDR3 nucleotides: TGTGCCAGCAGGGACGCGGGACGCTCCTACAATGAGCAGTTCTTC. Translating gives CASRDAGRSYNEQFF.

The V and J genes are TRBV20-1 and TRBJ2-7; D might be TRBD2 (6 bases). Trimming removed 3 bases from V and 5 bases from J, with 11 bases in between. The germline CDR1 and CDR2 sequences are DFQATT and SNEGSKA (reference sequence). The CDR3 spans 12 residues. This CDR3 reads CSARQGGNEQYF. The CDR3 region has the DNA TGCAGTGCTAGGCAGGGAGGTAACGAGCAGTACTTC.

This sequence joins TRBV5-1 and TRBJ2-7; D is possibly TRBD1 or TRBD2 (5 bases each). Between the trimmed V and J ends, which lost 4 bases and 3 bases, there was a span of 14 bases. CDR3 length: 14 residues. Germline CDR1 reads SGHRS; CDR2 reads YFSETQ. The CDR3 DNA reads TGCGCCAGCAGCCCGGGACCGCTGGACTACGAGCAGTACTTC. Translated, it gives CASSPGPLDYEQYF.

The V and J genes are TRBV20-1 and TRBJ1-4, with 7 bases identical to TRBD1. V trimming: 0 bases; J trimming: 7 bases; junction bases outside the gene matches: 8. The CDR3 extends over 15 amino acids. Per germline, CDR1 DFQATT and CDR2 SNEGSKA (reference sequence). The CDR3 here is CSARDLRTGGEKLFF. DNA of the CDR3: TGCAGTGCTAGAGATCTCAGGACAGGTGGTGAAAAACTGTTTTTT.

This clonotype was seen repeatedly, ten times or more. This sequence joins TRBV6-5 and TRBJ2-3; 7 nucleotides align to TRBD1. After removal of 0 bases from V and 0 bases from J, the junction contained 3 bases not matched to a gene. This CDR3 contains 16 residues. CDR1 and CDR2 (germline): MNHEY, SVGAGI. CDR3 sequence (DNA): TGTGCCAGCAGTTACTCGACAGGGTATAGCACAGATACGCAGTATTTT. It is translated as CASSYSTGYSTDTQYF.